One and the same sample provided the 9 T cell receptor beta chains below, sequenced in a study of blood T cell repertoires in COVID-19. The assay was immunoSEQ multiplex PCR, and TCRdb's table has in-frame clones only and misses some. In the table there are 75,000 to 90,000 clones, about nine tenths of which are singletons. The sample comprised peripheral blood. These TCRs come from a woman between 50 and 59 years old in a cohort sampled during active COVID-19.

This chain joins TRBV6-6 and TRBJ1-1; D possibly corresponds to TRBD1 (5 bases). CDR1 MNHNY and CDR2 SVGAGI come from the germline V gene (reference sequence). The CDR3 is 15 amino acids. Trimming took 3 bases from V and 1 from J, leaving 12 bases between them. CDR3 in amino acids: CASSYMKTANTEAFF. In DNA, the CDR3 is TGTGCCAGCAGTTATATGAAGACAGCGAACACTGAAGCTTTCTTT.

V gene TRBV27 combines with J gene TRBJ1-2; 7 bases are shared with TRBD1. The junction had 6 bases not matched to a gene; V was cut back by 6 bases and J by 2 bases. There are 14 residues in the CDR3. Germline CDR1 reads MNHEY; CDR2 reads SMNVEV (reference sequence). The DNA of the CDR3 is TGTGCCAGCAGACGACAGGGAGGAAACTATGGCTACACCTTC. Its protein is CASRRQGGNYGYTF.

For the CDR3, the DNA is TGTGCCACCAGTCCGGGACAGGGCGGCGAGCAGTACTTC. This codes for CATSPGQGGEQYF. J is TRBJ2-7 and V is TRBV24-1; 9 nucleotides agree with TRBD1. V was clipped by 6 bases and J by 6 bases; unmatched bases: 5. This CDR3 comprises 13 residues. Germline-derived CDR1 and CDR2 are KGHDR and SFDVKD.

This clone was recorded a few times. The chain links TRBV6-4 to TRBJ1-5; D remains ambiguous. With 11 bases removed from V and 9 bases from J, the gap between germline ends came to 20 bases. The germline V gene has CDR1 MRHNA and CDR2 SNTAGT. The CDR3 consists of 13 residues. The CDR3 DNA reads TGTGCCGGTGTCCTCGGGGAGGGTACGCCCCAGCATTTT. Its protein is CAGVLGEGTPQHF.

J is TRBJ2-3 and V is TRBV2; 10 nucleotides match TRBD2. V was pared by 6 bases and J by 0 bases, with 6 bases of the junction left unmatched. This CDR3 spans 16 amino acids. The germline V gene has CDR1 SNHLY and CDR2 FYNNEI. The CDR3, as DNA: TGTGCCAGCAGAGGACTAGCGGCTACGAGCACAGATACGCAGTATTTT. Protein: CASRGLAATSTDTQYF.

The V gene is TRBV5-5, the J gene TRBJ1-1; TRBD1 matches at 8 bases. The germline CDR1 and CDR2 sequences are SGHKS and YYEKEE (reference sequence). After removal of 3 bases from V and 4 bases from J, the junction contained 8 bases not matched to a gene. This CDR3 has 15 residues. CDR3 sequence: CASSSSLTGGTEAFF. The CDR3 coding sequence is TGTGCCAGCAGCTCTTCCCTTACAGGGGGCACTGAAGCTTTCTTT.

The chain joins TRBV18 to TRBJ1-2, with TRBD1 matching over 7 bases. This CDR3 comprises 13 residues. Per germline, CDR1 KGHSH and CDR2 LQKENI. Trimming removed 4 bases from V and 3 bases from J; junction bases left unmatched: 2. The DNA of the CDR3 is TGTGCCAGCTCACAGGGGGCCGACTATGGCTACACCTTC. Amino acids: CASSQGADYGYTF.

The chain joins TRBV21-1 to TRBJ2-2; TRBD2 is the table's D call and was not checked against the DNA. TRBV21-1 is noted as a pseudogene. The CDR3 spans 15 residues. CDR3 protein: CASSLRDKNTGELFF. The CDR3 nucleotides read TGTGCCAGCAGCCTCCGGGATAAGAACACCGGGGAGCTGTTTTTT.

V gene TRBV9 combines with J gene TRBJ2-6; D not resolved. The V and J ends lost 5 bases and 1 base respectively, with 10 bases between them. CDR1 SGDLS and CDR2 YYNGEE come from the germline V gene. This CDR3 is 15 amino acids long. The CDR3 loop is CASSQAGSGANVLTF. The CDR3 region has the DNA TGTGCCAGCAGTCAGGCCGGTTCTGGGGCCAACGTCCTGACTTTC.